Following are 15 T cell receptor beta chains from one sample sequenced in a study of cytomegalovirus exposure and HLA in healthy donors. In the PCR, 60 Vbeta and 13 Jbeta primers were used. Some clones are missing from TCRdb's copy, which holds only in-frame ones; the method was immunoSEQ multiplex PCR. The repertoire has some 180,000 clones, about four fifths of them found once; the top ten carry 1.5% to 2%. The sequenced sample was PBMCs. The receptors here all came from a woman in her 30s in good health and CMV-seronegative.

This clone has a handful of counts. This rearrangement joins TRBV10-3 to TRBJ2-6; 9 bases line up with TRBD1. CDR1 ENHRY and CDR2 SYGVKD come from the germline V gene. The J segment lost 0 bases and the V segment lost 7 bases, leaving 7 bases of the junction unmatched. The CDR3 totals 17 residues. DNA of the CDR3: TGTGCCATCAACCGGGACAGGGATTTCTCTGGGGCCAACGTCCTGACTTTC. It encodes CAINRDRDFSGANVLTF.

This clone was seen a single time. V usage is TRBV14 and J usage is TRBJ1-2; D unresolved. CDR1 and CDR2 from the germline V gene are SGHDN and FVKESK. The CDR3 loop spans 15 amino acids. V dropped 3 bases and J dropped 0 bases, with 11 bases sitting between them. CDR3 nucleotides: TGTGCCAGCAGCCATCCACGGGGAGCTAACTATGGCTACACCTTC. Protein sequence: CASSHPRGANYGYTF.

CDR3 residues: CADDRGGDYGYTF. The CDR3 bases are TGTGCCGATGACAGGGGCGGAGACTATGGCTACACCTTC. The V call is TRBV30, the J call TRBJ1-2; 8 bases agree with TRBD1. Germline V gene lookup returns CDR1 GTSNPN and CDR2 SVGIG (reference sequence). Losses at the gene ends were 8 bases for V and 3 bases for J; bases not matched to a gene: 8. This CDR3 comprises 13 residues.

This clone was found a few times. V usage is TRBV7-3 and J usage is TRBJ2-7, with 7 bases identical to TRBD2. Germline assignment: CDR1 SGHTA and CDR2 FQGTGA. V trimming: 5 bases; J trimming: 0 bases; junction bases outside the gene matches: 4. The CDR3 runs to 14 residues. The CDR3 here is CASSPRGSSYEQYF. The DNA of the CDR3 is TGTGCCAGCAGCCCGCGGGGGAGCTCCTACGAGCAGTACTTC.

The gene calls are TRBV25-1 and TRBJ2-7; 11 nucleotides agree with TRBD2. The CDR3 contains 17 residues. J lost 6 bases, V lost 4 bases, and 14 bases had no gene match. Germline V gene lookup returns CDR1 MGHDK and CDR2 SYGVNS. The CDR3 DNA follows: TGTGCCAGCAGTGGGGCAGGGGGGGGTAGCGGGGGGGCCGAGCAGTACTTC. Its protein is CASSGAGGGSGGAEQYF.

The chain couples TRBV7-2 to TRBJ1-2; D uncertain. The CDR3 is 14 amino acids. The V and J ends lost 1 base and 3 bases respectively, with 9 bases between them. Per the germline V gene, CDR1 is SGHTA and CDR2 is FQGNSA. CDR3 bases: TGTGCCAGCAGCTTAGATGGACTGGACTATGGCTACACCTTC. It specifies CASSLDGLDYGYTF. The entire variable domain, with the rest obtained from reference TRBV7-2 and TRBJ1-2, is as follows: GAGVSQSPSNKVTEKGKDVELRCDPISGHTALYWYRQSLGQGLEFLIYFQGNSAPDKSGLPSDRFSAERTGGSVSTLTIQRTQQEDSAVYLCASSLDGLDYGYTFGSGTRLTVV.

The chain uses TRBV10-3 and TRBJ2-2, with TRBD1 matching over 8 bases. CDR1 is ENHRY and CDR2 is SYGVKD in the germline V gene. V shed 11 bases, J shed 6 bases, and the junction held 11 bases outside the gene matches. This CDR3 region has 14 residues. CDR3 amino acids: CASMDRDKSGELFF. CDR3 DNA sequence: TGTGCCTCTATGGACAGGGATAAATCCGGGGAGCTGTTTTTT.

The chain recombines TRBV7-9 with TRBJ2-7, with TRBD1 identical over 7 bases. Trimming at V came to 5 bases and at J to 4 bases, leaving 14 bases not matched to a gene. Germline V gene lookup returns CDR1 SEHNR and CDR2 FQNEAQ (reference sequence). CDR3 length: 16 residues. The CDR3 reads CASSPMGQSLGYEQYF. DNA for the CDR3: TGTGCCAGCAGCCCAATGGGACAGTCCCTGGGTTACGAGCAGTACTTC.

J is TRBJ2-2 and V is TRBV7-8, with D tentatively TRBD1 (5 bases). There are 13 residues in the CDR3. V was pared by 3 bases and J by 3 bases, with 5 bases between. Germline CDR1 and CDR2: SGHVS and FQNEAQ. CDR3 sequence reads: CASSFRDTGELFF. Written as DNA, the CDR3 is TGTGCCAGCAGCTTCAGGGACACCGGGGAGCTGTTTTTT. The variable domain in full, with the rest retrieved from reference TRBV7-8 and TRBJ2-2, is GAGVSQSPRYKVAKRGQDVALRCDPISGHVSLFWYQQALGQGPEFLTYFQNEAQLDKSGLPSDRFFAERPEGSVSTLKIQRTQQEDSAVYLCASSFRDTGELFFGEGSRLTVL.

This clone was seen only once. The chain is built from TRBV4-3 and TRBJ2-3; the match to TRBD2 covers 11 bases. J gave up 1 base and V 1 base, and 10 bases lay outside the gene matches. The CDR3 contains 19 residues. Germline CDR1 is LGHNA and CDR2 is YSLEER. CDR3: CASSQGESSGGQGTDTQYF. DNA of the CDR3: TGCGCCAGCAGCCAAGGTGAGTCTAGCGGGGGGCAGGGCACAGATACGCAGTATTTT.

V gene TRBV19 combines with J gene TRBJ1-4; D remains unclear. Germline CDR1 and CDR2: LNHDA and SQIVND (reference sequence). This CDR3 is 15 amino acids long. V was shortened by 5 bases and J by 3 bases, with 13 bases between the two germline ends. The CDR3 sequence is CASSEIQWANEKLFF. CDR3 DNA: TGTGCCAGTAGTGAAATACAGTGGGCTAATGAAAAACTGTTTTTT.

The rearrangement links TRBV9 to TRBJ1-5, with 7 bases matching TRBD1. CDR3 length: 13 residues. With V trimmed by 4 bases and J by 6 bases, 4 bases remained unmatched. Germline V lookup: CDR1 SGDLS, CDR2 YYNGEE. The DNA for the CDR3 is TGTGCCAGCAGCTCAACAGGGGTTCAGCCCCAGCATTTT. This encodes CASSSTGVQPQHF. The variable domain in full, with the rest retrieved from reference TRBV9 and TRBJ1-5, is DSGVTQTPKHLITATGQRVTLRCSPRSGDLSVYWYQQSLDQGLQFLIQYYNGEERAKGNILERFSAQQFPDLHSELNLSSLELGDSALYFCASSSTGVQPQHFGDGTRLSIL.

This clone was counted only a few times. The CDR3 sequence: CASSRTSQYGYTF. In nucleotides, the CDR3 is TGTGCCAGCAGCCGAACGAGTCAATATGGCTACACCTTC. The J gene is TRBJ1-2, the V gene TRBV7-6; D ambiguous. The germline V gene has CDR1 SGHVS and CDR2 FNYEAQ. Between the trimmed V and J ends, which lost 5 bases and 5 bases, there was a span of 12 bases. The CDR3 totals 13 residues.

This sequence joins TRBV5-8 and TRBJ2-7; D is perhaps TRBD1 (6 bases). The CDR3 sequence is 14 residues long. The ends were cut back, 6 bases at V and 2 bases at J, with 15 bases in the middle. Germline V gene lookup returns CDR1 SGHTS and CDR2 YDEGEE. The DNA of the CDR3 is TGTGCCAGCATCCCAGGGGTGGGACCCTACGAGCAGTACTTC. As protein: CASIPGVGPYEQYF.

The J gene is TRBJ2-5, the V gene TRBV5-1; 7 nucleotides align to TRBD1. The CDR3 covers 14 residues. Germline CDR1 is SGHRS and CDR2 is YFSETQ. The trim removed 4 bases at V and 2 bases at J, leaving 5 bases unmatched. CDR3 loop: CASSRDSTQETQYF. As DNA, the CDR3 is TGCGCCAGCAGCCGGGACAGTACTCAAGAGACCCAGTACTTC.